This TCR beta chain was documented in a study of beta chain features in type 1 diabetes. Germline trimming cut 0 bases from V and 2 bases from J; bases unmatched to any gene: 3. Germline assignment: CDR1 SNHLY and CDR2 FYNNEI. The CDR3 has 15 residues. This clone was observed a handful of times. Every bit of the isolated RNA underwent reverse transcription, so sequencing read expressed TCRB transcripts. Data came from immunoSEQ multiplex PCR; TCRdb stores just in-frame clones and leaves some out. Here the sample spans under 400,000 clones, 12% to 15% being singletons. V and J are TRBV2 and TRBJ2-5; 7 bases match TRBD2. This clonotype was sampled from a man younger than 40 in good health. Material for sequencing was central memory CD4+ T cells from blood. Here the CDR3 DNA reads TGTGCCAGCAGTGAAGCGCGGGGGTGGCAAGAGACCCAGTACTTC. It encodes CASSEARGWQETQYF.